A single sample gave rise to the 10 T cell receptor beta chains below, sequenced in a study of shared clonotypes between healthy human individuals. The protocol was immunoSEQ multiplex PCR, while the TCRdb copy is restricted to in-frame clones and leaves out a portion. The sample contains 850,000 to 1,100,000 clones, about 80% of which appear only once. Sequencing was performed on memory CD4+ T cells from PBMCs. As to subset: CD45RA-negative fraction. These receptor sequences come from a man younger than 30 in good health. Some clones in this sample may be carry-over from other donors' samples.

The chain combines TRBV5-4 with TRBJ1-4; D may be TRBD1 (6 bases). In germline, CDR1 is SGHNT, CDR2 YYREEE (reference sequence). V gave up 0 bases and J gave up 3 bases, with 6 bases separating them. CDR3 length: 14 residues. CDR3 DNA sequence: TGTGCCAGCAGCTTGGAGGGGGCTAATGAAAAACTGTTTTTT. Protein sequence: CASSLEGANEKLFF.

This clone was detected a few times. J is TRBJ1-4 and V is TRBV14; unclear D gene. The CDR3 extends over 12 amino acids. Germline V gives CDR1 SGHDN, CDR2 FVKESK. With 3 bases removed from V and 2 bases from J, the gap between germline ends came to 1 base. DNA of the CDR3: TGTGCCAGCAGCCATACTAATGAAAAACTGTTTTTT. This gives the protein CASSHTNEKLFF.

The rearrangement uses TRBV11-2 and TRBJ2-7; D might be TRBD2 (6 bases). The V end was cut by 2 bases, the J end by 6 bases, with 11 bases between. CDR3 size: 13 residues. CDR1 and CDR2 from the germline V gene are SGHAT and FQNNGV. CDR3 sequence (DNA): TGTGCCAGCAGCTTAATGGGGGGTCGCGAGCAGTACTTC. Its translation is CASSLMGGREQYF.

This clone has more than one count but fewer than ten. This chain joins TRBV7-9 and TRBJ2-7, with 8 bases lining up with TRBD1. The ends lost 3 bases at V and 2 bases at J; junction bases unmatched: 6. This CDR3 contains 15 residues. Germline V CDR1 and CDR2: SEHNR, FQNEAQ (reference sequence). The CDR3 protein is CASSLGQDPAYEQYF. CDR3 in DNA: TGTGCCAGCAGCTTGGGACAGGACCCCGCCTACGAGCAGTACTTC.

This clone was detected a few times. The chain is built from TRBV7-2 and TRBJ2-5; a weak D match, TRBD2 (5 bases). The CDR3 contains 14 residues. Germline-derived CDR1 and CDR2 are SGHTA and FQGNSA. Trimming stripped 5 bases from V and 5 bases from J, with 15 bases between. The CDR3 region is CASSHRLTRETQYF. The CDR3 nucleotides are TGTGCCAGCAGCCATCGCCTAACTAGGGAGACCCAGTACTTC.

The chain is built from TRBV10-3 and TRBJ1-1; D gene unclear. With 11 bases removed from V and 2 bases from J, the gap between germline ends came to 3 bases. The CDR3 length is 9 residues. Germline lookup yields CDR1 ENHRY and CDR2 SYGVKD. The chain's CDR3 is CACNTEAFF. DNA of the CDR3: TGTGCCTGTAACACTGAAGCTTTCTTT.

This rearrangement joins TRBV28 to TRBJ2-6, with D uncertain. V lost 7 bases and J 0 bases, leaving 16 bases between the germline ends. Per the germline V gene, CDR1 is MDHEN and CDR2 is SYDVKM. The CDR3 sequence is 17 residues long. In nucleotides, the CDR3 is TGTGCCAGCATTCAAGATTACAGCGACTCTGGGGCCAACGTCCTGACTTTC. Translation: CASIQDYSDSGANVLTF.

The chain links TRBV7-2 to TRBJ1-3; no reliable D call. CDR1 is SGHTA and CDR2 is FQGNSA in the germline V gene. V was trimmed by 5 bases and J by 4 bases, leaving 15 bases between them. The CDR3 has 15 amino acids. CDR3 nucleotides: TGTGCCAGCAGCACCCAAAGTATCGGGGGAAACACCATATATTTT. Its translation: CASSTQSIGGNTIYF.

V gene TRBV10-3 combines with J gene TRBJ1-4, with 8 bases that match TRBD1. The CDR3 sequence is 16 residues long. V dropped 0 bases and J dropped 3; count of bases not matched to a gene: 3. Germline V gene data show CDR1 as ENHRY and CDR2 as SYGVKD. The CDR3 loop reads CAISESQGASNEKLFF. The CDR3, as DNA: TGTGCCATCAGTGAGTCGCAGGGGGCCTCTAATGAAAAACTGTTTTTT.

The rearrangement links TRBV27 to TRBJ2-7; TRBD2 agrees at 7 bases. J lost 4 bases, V lost 6 bases, and 9 bases had no gene match. CDR3 length: 14 amino acids. Germline V gene lookup returns CDR1 MNHEY and CDR2 SMNVEV (reference sequence). CDR3: CASSSWGGPYEQYF. CDR3 sequence (DNA): TGTGCCAGCAGCTCTTGGGGAGGGCCATACGAGCAGTACTTC.